The 22 T cell receptor beta chains below come from one sample, sequenced in a study of cytomegalovirus exposure and HLA in healthy donors. The table came from immunoSEQ multiplex PCR; TCRdb's copy has only in-frame clones and leaves some out. The table lists 150,000 to 200,000 clones, approximately 96% of them singletons. The sequencing sample was made of PBMCs. The receptors shown here come from a woman aged 18-29 years in good health and CMV-seronegative.

The CDR3: CASREELYNEQFF. CDR3 DNA sequence: TGTGCCAGCAGGGAGGAGCTGTACAATGAGCAGTTCTTC. The rearrangement uses TRBV2 and TRBJ2-1, with a tentative D call TRBD2 (5 bases). The germline gives CDR1 SNHLY, CDR2 FYNNEI. This CDR3 comprises 13 residues. Trimming pared 6 bases from V and 4 bases from J, leaving 10 bases between.

The rearrangement links TRBV5-4 to TRBJ2-2, with 10 positions matching TRBD1. Germline lookup yields CDR1 SGHNT and CDR2 YYREEE (reference sequence). The CDR3 sequence is 16 residues long. The V and J ends lost 3 bases and 6 bases, in that order; junction bases with no gene match: 8. CDR3 sequence reads: CASSSDRGWQAGELFF. CDR3 sequence (DNA): TGTGCCAGCAGCTCGGACAGGGGGTGGCAAGCCGGGGAGCTGTTTTTT.

The chain joins TRBV11-2 to TRBJ2-1; a possible D gene is TRBD1 (5 bases). Deletions cut 4 bases from V and 4 bases from J, with 11 bases between. The CDR3 is 14 amino acids. The germline gives CDR1 SGHAT, CDR2 FQNNGV. The CDR3 DNA is TGTGCCAGCAGCTCCAGGGTAACATACAATGAGCAGTTCTTC. It codes for CASSSRVTYNEQFF. Looking up the rest from reference TRBV11-2 and TRBJ2-1 gives the full variable domain: EAGVAQSPRYKIIEKRQSVAFWCNPISGHATLYWYQQILGQGPKLLIQFQNNGVVDDSQLPKDRFSAERLKGVDSTLKIQPAKLEDSAVYLCASSSRVTYNEQFFGPGTRLTVL.

This clone came up once. The chain uses TRBV5-1 and TRBJ1-2; TRBD1 aligns across 8 bases. Germline V gene sequence: CDR1 SGHRS, CDR2 YFSETQ. The V segment lost 2 bases and the J segment 0 bases; nucleotides outside the gene matches: 3. CDR3 size: 15 residues. Here the CDR3 DNA reads TGCGCCAGCAGCTTCCGGGACAGGCCTAACTATGGCTACACCTTC. It codes for CASSFRDRPNYGYTF.

The chain uses TRBV11-2 and TRBJ2-1; 11 bases agree with TRBD2. The CDR3 runs to 15 residues. V lost 1 base and J lost 7; bases outside the gene matches: 3. CDR1 SGHAT and CDR2 FQNNGV come from the germline V gene. The DNA for the CDR3 is TGTGCCAGCAGCTTAGTTAGCGGGGGGGCGAATGAGCAGTTCTTC. Translation gives CASSLVSGGANEQFF.

The chain employs TRBV5-1 and TRBJ1-1; 8 bases agree with TRBD1. This CDR3 is 14 amino acids long. CDR1 is SGHRS and CDR2 is YFSETQ in the germline V gene. With 5 bases clipped from V and 0 bases from J, the junction kept 3 bases outside the gene matches. This CDR3 is CASRTGVVNTEAFF. The CDR3 DNA is TGCGCCAGCAGGACAGGGGTTGTGAACACTGAAGCTTTCTTT.

The chain uses TRBV5-4 and TRBJ1-1, with D maybe TRBD1 (5 bases). Germline assignment: CDR1 SGHNT and CDR2 YYREEE (reference sequence). This CDR3 has 14 residues. V lost 1 base to trimming and J lost 5 bases, with 12 bases between them. DNA of the CDR3: TGTGCCAGCAGCTTGTGGGGGGTTAGAACTGAAGCTTTCTTT. This codes for CASSLWGVRTEAFF.

The chain couples TRBV6-1 to TRBJ1-5; D gene unclear. The CDR3 is 13 amino acids. With 2 bases removed from V and 4 bases from J, the gap between germline ends came to 6 bases. The V gene's germline CDR1 is MNHNS and CDR2 SASEGT. The CDR3 sequence: CASSESQNQPQHF. CDR3 in DNA: TGTGCCAGCAGTGAATCCCAGAATCAGCCCCAGCATTTT.

The CDR3 sequence: CASSTRGGYQETQYF. In DNA form, the CDR3 reads TGTGCCAGCAGTACTCGGGGGGGGTACCAAGAGACCCAGTACTTC. This chain connects TRBV27 to TRBJ2-5, with 8 nucleotides matching TRBD2. The length of the CDR3 is 15 residues. Germline-derived CDR1 and CDR2 are MNHEY and SMNVEV (reference sequence). V shed 5 bases and J 0 bases; nucleotides not matched to a gene: 5.

V is TRBV2 and J is TRBJ2-5; possible D gene TRBD2, 5 bases. CDR1 and CDR2 from the germline V gene are SNHLY and FYNNEI. The V end lost 1 base, the J end lost 1 base, and 13 bases lay between the germline ends. The length of the CDR3 is 16 residues. In DNA form, the CDR3 reads TGTGCCAGCAGTGAAGATGTAAAGGGAGTCCAAGAGACCCAGTACTTC. Protein product: CASSEDVKGVQETQYF.

The chain recombines TRBV19 with TRBJ2-1, with 9 bases matching TRBD1. With V trimmed by 8 bases and J by 12 bases, 8 bases remained unmatched. This CDR3 contains 12 residues. Looked up from germline, CDR1 is LNHDA and CDR2 is SQIVND (reference sequence). Written as DNA, the CDR3 is TGTGCCAGTCGCGACAGGGGGAAGCGGCAGTTCTTC. It translates to CASRDRGKRQFF.

The chain recombines TRBV7-6 with TRBJ2-2; 7 bases agree with TRBD1. Germline lookup yields CDR1 SGHVS and CDR2 FNYEAQ. V lost 5 bases and J lost 4; bases outside the gene matches: 16. The CDR3 has 18 amino acids. CDR3 nucleotide sequence: TGTGCCAGCAGCATCCAACTTAGACAGGGCGGAGGCACCGGGGAGCTGTTTTTT. Encoded protein: CASSIQLRQGGGTGELFF.

The chain employs TRBV29-1 and TRBJ2-5, with TRBD1 identical over 11 bases. The CDR3 runs to 20 residues. Germline lookup yields CDR1 SQVTM and CDR2 ANQGSEA. The trim removed 3 bases at V and 2 bases at J, leaving 20 bases unmatched. CDR3 nucleotide sequence: TGCAGCGTTGAGTTTTGGACAGGGGGCTCAGCCAGACTGATTCAAGAGACCCAGTACTTC. Its translation is CSVEFWTGGSARLIQETQYF. The whole variable domain, remainder taken from reference TRBV29-1 and TRBJ2-5, is SAVISQKPSRDICQRGTSLTIQCQVDSQVTMMFWYRQQPGQSLTLIATANQGSEATYESGFVIDKFPISRPNLTFSTLTVSNMSPEDSSIYLCSVEFWTGGSARLIQETQYFGPGTRLLVL.

The chain joins TRBV6-5 to TRBJ2-1, with 8 bases that match TRBD1. CDR1 is MNHEY, CDR2 SVGAGI, per germline. V trimming: 4 bases; J trimming: 3 bases; junction bases outside the gene matches: 2. The CDR3 has 14 residues. The DNA of the CDR3 is TGTGCCAGCAGTTTGACAGGGGACTACAATGAGCAGTTCTTC. Protein product: CASSLTGDYNEQFF.

The chain links TRBV10-3 to TRBJ1-2, with 9 bases aligning to TRBD1. Trimming at V came to 7 bases and at J to 4 bases, leaving 19 bases not matched to a gene. Germline V CDR1 and CDR2: ENHRY, SYGVKD. The length of the CDR3 is 18 residues. The DNA of the CDR3 is TGTGCCATCAACGGAAGTCCCCGGACAGGGGCCAAATCCTATGGCTACACCTTC. Translating it yields CAINGSPRTGAKSYGYTF.

This sequence joins TRBV4-2 and TRBJ2-7; 9 bases match TRBD1. The V gene's germline CDR1 is LGHNA and CDR2 YNFKEQ. The CDR3 has 15 amino acids. V was pared by 1 base and J by 3 bases, with 4 bases of the junction left unmatched. The CDR3 is CASSQVMGQGYEQYF. In DNA form, the CDR3 reads TGTGCCAGCAGCCAAGTGATGGGACAGGGCTACGAGCAGTACTTC.

The chain uses TRBV4-2 and TRBJ2-2; no firm D call. The V end lost 0 bases, the J end lost 6 bases, and 17 bases lay between the germline ends. The CDR3 loop spans 17 amino acids. Germline V gives CDR1 LGHNA, CDR2 YNFKEQ. The CDR3 sequence is CASSQDRGSTRSGELFF. The CDR3 nucleotides read TGTGCCAGCAGCCAAGATCGTGGTAGCACTCGATCCGGGGAGCTGTTTTTT.

The genes are TRBV5-6 and TRBJ2-7, with TRBD1 as a possible D gene (7 bases). Germline CDR1 SGHDT, CDR2 YYEEEE. This CDR3 is 16 amino acids long. V gave up 4 bases and J gave up 2 bases, with 19 bases separating them. The CDR3 region is CASSRYAGGGPYEQYF. The CDR3 DNA reads as TGTGCCAGCAGCCGATACGCAGGAGGGGGCCCCTACGAGCAGTACTTC.

CDR3: CASRRQGSTNEKLFF. CDR3 nucleotides: TGTGCCAGTAGAAGACAGGGGTCTACTAATGAAAAACTGTTTTTT. This rearrangement joins TRBV19 to TRBJ1-4; 8 nucleotides line up with TRBD1. The V and J ends lost 6 bases and 2 bases, in that order; junction bases with no gene match: 5. This CDR3 spans 15 amino acids. Germline V gene sequence: CDR1 LNHDA, CDR2 SQIVND (reference sequence).

The V gene is TRBV9, the J gene TRBJ2-5; TRBD1 might be the D (5 bases). V gave up 0 bases and J gave up 5 bases, with 11 bases separating them. Germline CDR1 and CDR2: SGDLS and YYNGEE. The CDR3 has 14 residues. The CDR3 DNA reads TGTGCCAGCAGCGTAGGTCAGGGTCGGGAGACCCAGTACTTC. Encoded protein: CASSVGQGRETQYF. Full variable domain (missing parts from reference TRBV9 and TRBJ2-5): DSGVTQTPKHLITATGQRVTLRCSPRSGDLSVYWYQQSLDQGLQFLIQYYNGEERAKGNILERFSAQQFPDLHSELNLSSLELGDSALYFCASSVGQGRETQYFGPGTRLLVL.

The rearrangement joins TRBV19 to TRBJ1-2; 8 nucleotides match TRBD1. Per germline, CDR1 LNHDA and CDR2 SQIVND (reference sequence). The CDR3 length is 14 residues. Losses at the gene ends were 10 bases for V and 4 bases for J; bases not matched to a gene: 11. This chain's CDR3 is CATSPGQEIYGYTF. CDR3 nucleotide sequence: TGTGCCACCTCACCGGGACAGGAAATCTATGGCTACACCTTC.

The rearrangement joins TRBV5-6 to TRBJ2-1; 9 bases map to TRBD1. Germline values: CDR1 SGHDT, CDR2 YYEEEE. V gave up 7 bases and J gave up 7 bases; unmatched junction bases: 0. The CDR3 runs 11 residues. This CDR3 reads CASGTGNEQFF. DNA of the CDR3: TGTGCCAGCGGGACAGGGAATGAGCAGTTCTTC.